This T cell receptor beta chain was sequenced during a study of cytomegalovirus exposure and HLA in healthy donors. Germline V gives CDR1 LNHDA, CDR2 SQIVND (reference sequence). Trimming stripped 10 bases from V and 0 bases from J, with 9 bases between. This CDR3 has 12 residues. The protocol was immunoSEQ multiplex PCR, while the TCRdb copy is restricted to in-frame clones and leaves out a portion. The data contain roughly 140,000 clones, around 88% of them singletons. The TCR originated in a woman between 18 and 29 years old in good health and CMV-seropositive. The rearrangement joins TRBV19 to TRBJ1-1; no definite D call. Sample: PBMCs. The chain's CDR3 is CATRALNTEAFF. Written as DNA, the CDR3 is TGTGCCACTCGAGCTTTGAACACTGAAGCTTTCTTT.